This T cell receptor beta chain was sequenced in a study of T cell responses to AZD1222 COVID-19 vaccine. V lost 9 bases to trimming and J lost 2 bases, with 14 bases between them. CDR1 and CDR2 from the germline V gene are SGHVS and FQNEAQ. CDR3 size: 13 residues. The repertoire was sequenced with immunoSEQ multiplex PCR; TCRdb's copy has only in-frame clones and lacks some. This sample carries some 130,000 clones, 85% to 90% of them seen once, and the ten largest clones take over 3%. This clonotype was obtained from an adult in good health. V is TRBV7-8 and J is TRBJ2-7, with D perhaps TRBD1 or TRBD2 (5 bases each). This specimen was peripheral blood, taken on day 0 of AZD1222 vaccination. In DNA form, the CDR3 reads TGTGCCAGTAACACGGTGGGACCCTACGAGCAGTACTTC. Translating gives CASNTVGPYEQYF.